The present TCR beta chain was sequenced within a study of CD8 T cells in Susac syndrome. For the study at large: At the time of blood draw, patients with Susac syndrome were therapy-naive, receiving corticosteroids, or receiving intravenous immunoglobulin alone. Study-wide results and caveats: CD8+ clonal expansion in Susac was maximal in TEMRA cells and in active patients. Five or six Susac-specific public clones appeared in CD8+ TEMRA repertoires, and 15 to 20 in total CD8+ repertoires.

As concerns this clonotype: Its antigen is currently unknown.

A quantity of roughly 0.5 to 1 ug RNA underwent reverse transcription using random hexamers. Each CDR3 protein is one row after TCRdb ran MiXCR on the immunoSEQ multiplex PCR reads. The table includes roughly 130,000 distinct CDR3 sequences, about 93% detected once. CDR1 is MNHEY and CDR2 is SMNVEV in the germline V gene (reference sequence). The CDR3 has 12 residues. Trimming shortened V by 5 bases and J by 6 bases, and 10 bases separated the two germline ends. CD8+ and CD4+ T cells from blood underwent TCR beta sequencing. This TCR was sampled from a human donor with Susac syndrome. Specimen: CD8+ T cells from PBMCs. The chain is built from TRBV27 and TRBJ1-2; D ambiguous. The CDR3 loop is CASSTGGNGYTF. Here the CDR3 DNA reads TGTGCCAGCAGTACGGGAGGGAATGGCTACACCTTC.